This T cell receptor beta chain was profiled in a study of blood T cell repertoires in COVID-19. In the study overall: The United States, Italy and Spain were the sources of the acute and convalescent COVID-19 samples. PBMCs, B-cell-depleted T cells, or T cells were the source of the cDNA or gDNA that made up the material.

Original analysis: Nucleated cell counts were estimated from reference gene primer amplification. Assay used: immunoSEQ multiplex PCR; TCRdb lists only in-frame clones, some missing. Clonal size and the V and J genes are those of that table, whereas D and trimming came from the DNA. The sample lists about 200,000 clones, roughly 90% seen once, with over 0.75% in the top ten. Germline values: CDR1 KGHSH, CDR2 LQKENI. V lost 2 bases and J 0 bases, leaving 11 bases between the germline ends. The CDR3 runs 17 residues. While infection was still active, Seattle patients were enrolled and then followed longitudinally.

Sequencing input: peripheral blood. The receptor was derived from a man in his sixties with COVID-19, enrolled during active disease. The chain joins TRBV18 to TRBJ1-6, with no clear D. CDR3 DNA sequence: TGTGCCAGCTCACCAACTTCTGTAAGCTCCTATAATTCACCCCTCCACTTT. Translated: CASSPTSVSSYNSPLHF. The whole variable domain, filled in from reference TRBV18 and TRBJ1-6, reads NAGVMQNPRHLVRRRGQEARLRCSPMKGHSHVYWYRQLPEEGLKFMVYLQKENIIDESGMPKERFSAEFPKEGPSILRIQQVVRGDSAAYFCASSPTSVSSYNSPLHFGNGTRLTVT.